The 17 T cell receptor beta chains in this list originate from one sample, sequenced in a study of cytomegalovirus exposure and HLA in healthy donors. The study ran its PCR with 60 Vbeta and 13 Jbeta primers. The data were produced by immunoSEQ multiplex PCR, yet TCRdb's version contains in-frame clones alone and is incomplete. The data show approximately 200,000 clones, with 65% to 90% seen just once and 2% to 2.5% held by the top ten. Sequencing was performed on PBMCs. Every receptor here comes from a woman aged 45-65 years in good health and CMV-seronegative.

The genes are TRBV5-4 and TRBJ1-4; D is undetermined. Per germline, CDR1 SGHNT and CDR2 YYREEE (reference sequence). This CDR3 has 16 residues. Trimming removed 4 bases from V and 7 bases from J, with 20 bases in between. CDR3 sequence: CASSQAAGSGREKLFF. Written as DNA, the CDR3 is TGTGCCAGCAGCCAAGCTGCGGGGAGTGGACGTGAAAAACTGTTTTTT.

The chain has TRBV7-2 and TRBJ2-7; 10 nucleotides line up with TRBD2. Per germline, CDR1 SGHTA and CDR2 FQGNSA. The V and J ends lost 2 bases and 6 bases, in that order; junction bases with no gene match: 7. The CDR3 is made up of 15 amino acids. This CDR3 is CASSLLGLAGAEQYF. CDR3 nucleotide sequence: TGTGCCAGCAGCTTACTCGGGCTAGCGGGAGCCGAGCAGTACTTC. The entire variable domain, with the rest obtained from reference TRBV7-2 and TRBJ2-7, is as follows: GAGVSQSPSNKVTEKGKDVELRCDPISGHTALYWYRQSLGQGLEFLIYFQGNSAPDKSGLPSDRFSAERTGGSVSTLTIQRTQQEDSAVYLCASSLLGLAGAEQYFGPGTRLTVT.

The chain uses TRBV6-1 and TRBJ2-7, with 11 bases aligning to TRBD1. Germline-derived CDR1 and CDR2 are MNHNS and SASEGT. J gave up 7 bases and V 2 bases, and 10 bases lay outside the gene matches. The CDR3 runs 16 residues. For the CDR3, the DNA is TGTGCCAGCAGTGAACCCTGGACAGGGGGCCGGTGGGAGCAGTACTTC. It specifies CASSEPWTGGRWEQYF.

The V call is TRBV18, the J call TRBJ2-3; 7 bases map to TRBD1. Germline trimming cut 6 bases from V and 0 bases from J; bases unmatched to any gene: 12. The CDR3 runs to 17 residues. Germline lookup yields CDR1 KGHSH and CDR2 LQKENI. Here the CDR3 DNA reads TGTGCCAGCTCCACCAGGGCCGGGACAGATAGCACAGATACGCAGTATTTT. It codes for CASSTRAGTDSTDTQYF.

The CDR3 bases are TGTGCCAGCAGCATGGGACCGGGACAGAACTCCTACGAGCAGTACTTC. Amino acid sequence: CASSMGPGQNSYEQYF. V is TRBV7-9 and J is TRBJ2-7; 7 bases map to TRBD1. Trimming removed 5 bases from V and 0 bases from J; junction bases left unmatched: 10. The length of the CDR3 is 16 residues. Germline V gene sequence: CDR1 SEHNR, CDR2 FQNEAQ (reference sequence).

In nucleotides, the CDR3 is TGTGCCAGCAGCTTGGGGGGGACATCCTACGAGCAGTACTTC. It specifies CASSLGGTSYEQYF. The chain has TRBV5-6 and TRBJ2-7; TRBD1 might be the D (6 bases). CDR1 is SGHDT, CDR2 YYEEEE, per germline. V was pared by 0 bases and J by 1 base, with 8 bases between. The CDR3 length is 14 residues.

The chain carries TRBV5-1 and TRBJ2-7; 8 positions agree with TRBD1. This CDR3 comprises 13 residues. Unmatched junction bases numbered 5, after V lost 5 bases and J lost 4 bases. Germline lookup yields CDR1 SGHRS and CDR2 YFSETQ. CDR3 coding DNA: TGCGCCAGCAGGGACAGGGAAATATACGAGCAGTACTTC. It is translated as CASRDREIYEQYF. Full variable domain (rest looked up from reference TRBV5-1 and TRBJ2-7): KAGVTQTPRYLIKTRGQQVTLSCSPISGHRSVSWYQQTPGQGLQFLFEYFSETQRNKGNFPGRFSGRQFSNSRSEMNVSTLELGDSALYLCASRDREIYEQYFGPGTRLTVT.

CDR3 region: CASSRGTGDTEAFF. Written as DNA, the CDR3 is TGCGCCAGCAGCAGAGGGACAGGGGACACTGAAGCTTTCTTT. This chain uses TRBV5-1 with TRBJ1-1; 10 nucleotides line up with TRBD1. The CDR3 is made up of 14 amino acids. Germline V gene lookup returns CDR1 SGHRS and CDR2 YFSETQ. The J segment lost 3 bases and the V segment lost 4 bases, leaving 3 bases of the junction unmatched.

This chain connects TRBV2 to TRBJ1-4; D may be TRBD1 (6 bases). V lost 3 bases to trimming and J lost 10 bases, with 9 bases between them. Germline V CDR1 and CDR2: SNHLY, FYNNEI. The CDR3 runs 12 residues. The CDR3 DNA is TGTGCCAGCAGTGAGGGGGCGGGAAAACTGTTTTTT. This gives the protein CASSEGAGKLFF.

The J gene is TRBJ2-5, the V gene TRBV5-1; TRBD2 aligns across 16 bases. The CDR3 sequence is 17 residues long. Trimming cost V 3 bases and J 5 bases; bases outside gene matches: 7. Germline V CDR1 and CDR2: SGHRS, YFSETQ. This CDR3 reads CASSYGTSGRAGETQYF. CDR3 DNA sequence: TGCGCCAGCAGCTATGGGACTAGCGGGAGGGCCGGGGAGACCCAGTACTTC.

The V and J genes are TRBV10-1 and TRBJ2-3, with 7 positions matching TRBD2. Trimming removed 3 bases from V and 3 bases from J; junction bases left unmatched: 3. The CDR3 consists of 14 residues. Germline CDR1 WNHNN, CDR2 SYGVQD (reference sequence). The CDR3 reads CASSEGTNTDTQYF. The CDR3 coding sequence is TGCGCCAGCAGTGAAGGGACTAATACAGATACGCAGTATTTT.

V usage is TRBV2 and J usage is TRBJ2-1; unclear D gene. CDR1 SNHLY and CDR2 FYNNEI come from the germline V gene. V was clipped by 5 bases and J by 3 bases, with 2 bases between them. The CDR3 covers 11 residues. As DNA, the CDR3 is TGTGCCAGCAGTTACTACAATGAGCAGTTCTTC. This encodes CASSYYNEQFF.

This clone was recorded only once. The chain joins TRBV7-9 to TRBJ2-7, with D uncertain. This CDR3 comprises 12 residues. CDR1 is SEHNR and CDR2 is FQNEAQ in the germline V gene (reference sequence). V was clipped by 5 bases and J by 2 bases, with 7 bases between them. The CDR3 sequence: CASSTITYEQYF. The CDR3 DNA is TGTGCCAGCAGCACTATAACCTACGAGCAGTACTTC.

V is TRBV30 and J is TRBJ1-2; D may be TRBD1 (5 bases). Germline V CDR1 and CDR2: GTSNPN, SVGIG (reference sequence). Trimming removed 3 bases from V and 3 bases from J, with 23 bases in between. The CDR3 has 17 amino acids. DNA of the CDR3: TGTGCCTGGAGGCAATGGGGCAGGGTTTTGTCCGACTATGGCTACACCTTC. Amino acid sequence: CAWRQWGRVLSDYGYTF.

The sample holds one count of this clone. The chain uses TRBV18 and TRBJ1-6; weak D call: TRBD1 (5 bases). This CDR3 is built from 14 residues. V dropped 8 bases and J dropped 7 bases, with 15 bases sitting between them. Germline V lookup: CDR1 KGHSH, CDR2 LQKENI. This CDR3 is CASRSGLPNSPLHF. As DNA, the CDR3 is TGTGCCAGCCGCTCGGGACTGCCCAATTCACCCCTCCACTTT.

This chain joins TRBV29-1 and TRBJ2-3; 8 bases align to TRBD1. This CDR3 region has 14 residues. With 4 bases clipped from V and 1 base from J, the junction kept 4 bases outside the gene matches. Germline V lookup: CDR1 SQVTM, CDR2 ANQGSEA. The CDR3 coding sequence is TGCAGCGTTGTTCAGGGGGCGGGCACAGATACGCAGTATTTT. Amino acid sequence: CSVVQGAGTDTQYF.

The V call is TRBV27, the J call TRBJ2-1, with 7 bases fitting TRBD2. The junction had 5 bases not matched to a gene; V was cut back by 5 bases and J by 4 bases. Germline V gene lookup returns CDR1 MNHEY and CDR2 SMNVEV (reference sequence). The CDR3 sequence is 14 residues long. The CDR3 protein is CASSRGSSYNEQFF. The CDR3 DNA follows: TGTGCCAGCAGTCGCGGGAGCTCGTACAATGAGCAGTTCTTC.